The rows below give T cell receptor beta chains drawn from one sample of a study of T cells in narcolepsy. Measured with immunoSEQ multiplex PCR; TCRdb has only the in-frame clones, and not every one. The repertoire holds about 30,000 clones, with roughly four fifths as singletons. Sequenced: CD45RA- memory CD4+ T cells from PBMCs. The receptors come from a human donor with narcolepsy. CDR3s include the opening cysteine and the closing phenylalanine or tryptophan. The order of the fields is J gene, V gene, D gene, clone size, CDR3 protein, CDR3 DNA. D genes are given only for firm matches. Not every row has a clone size; where given, it reads once, few, many or a size class.

TRBJ2-3,TRBV6-1,TRBD2,.,CASKRVAGATDTQYF,TGTGCCAGCAAAAGGGTAGCGGGAGCCACAGATACGCAGTATTTT
TRBJ2-5,TRBV28,TRBD2,.,CASSLIRGGGRETQYF,TGTGCCAGCAGTTTAATTCGCGGGGGGGGTCGAGAGACCCAGTACTTC
TRBJ1-1,TRBV5-5,TRBD1,.,CASSTIRGQGSTEAFF,TGTGCCAGCAGCACAATACGTGGACAGGGTAGCACTGAAGCTTTCTTT
TRBJ1-5,TRBV29-1,.,.,CSVVAGGNQPQHF,TGCAGCGTTGTGGCAGGCGGCAATCAGCCCCAGCATTTT
TRBJ2-3,TRBV30,.,.,CAWTRLFTDTQYF,TGTGCCTGGACCAGGTTATTCACAGATACGCAGTATTTT
TRBJ2-7,TRBV10-2,TRBD2,.,CASRREAFYEQYF,TGCGCCAGCAGGCGGGAGGCCTTCTACGAGCAGTACTTC
TRBJ1-5,TRBV19,.,.,CASSSTDGSNQPQHF,TGTGCCAGTAGTTCAACCGACGGTAGCAATCAGCCCCAGCATTTT
TRBJ1-4,TRBV5-1,.,.,CASSAGTTTLTETNEKLFF,TGCGCCAGCAGCGCGGGGACAACAACTCTAACGGAAACTAATGAAAAACTGTTTTTT
TRBJ1-4,TRBV20-1,.,.,CSASTTEKLFF,TGCAGTGCTAGTACTACGGAAAAACTGTTTTTT
TRBJ2-6,TRBV2,TRBD1,.,CAGTAISGANVLTF,TGTGCCGGGACAGCTATCTCTGGGGCCAACGTCCTGACTTTC
TRBJ2-5,TRBV29-1,TRBD1,.,CSVEWGQGASTETQYF,TGCAGCGTTGAATGGGGACAGGGAGCCTCAACAGAGACCCAGTACTTC
TRBJ2-5,TRBV30,.,few,CAWSPDLSGTQYF,TGTGCCTGGAGTCCGGACCTCTCGGGGACCCAGTACTTC
TRBJ1-6,TRBV5-1,.,.,CASSLGPIREDSPLHF,TGCGCCAGCAGCTTGGGCCCCATAAGGGAGGATTCACCCCTCCACTTT
TRBJ1-1,TRBV29-1,.,.,CSVGGGRTEAFF,TGCAGCGTCGGGGGGGGGAGGACTGAAGCTTTCTTT
TRBJ1-4,TRBV2,.,.,CASRPEAYNEKLFF,TGTGCCAGCAGGCCCGAGGCCTACAATGAAAAACTGTTTTTT
TRBJ2-7,TRBV27,.,few,CASSPRLDRYEQYF,TGTGCCAGCAGTCCGAGACTGGATCGGTACGAGCAGTACTTC
TRBJ1-6,TRBV11-2,.,.,CASSLRGSPLHF,TGTGCCAGCAGCTTAAGGGGTTCACCCCTCCACTTT
TRBJ2-1,TRBV7-9,.,few,CASSLAVLQSSYNEQFF,TGTGCCAGCAGCTTAGCCGTCTTGCAGAGCTCCTACAATGAGCAGTTCTTC
TRBJ1-5,TRBV7-8,.,.,CASSLEVTEYSNQPQHF,TGTGCCAGCAGCTTAGAGGTGACGGAGTATAGCAATCAGCCCCAGCATTTT
TRBJ2-5,TRBV19,.,once,CASSNFGGETQYF,TGTGCCAGTAGTAATTTTGGGGGAGAGACCCAGTACTTC
TRBJ2-1,TRBV6-5,TRBD2,.,CASSPQSGGANEQFF,TGTGCCAGCAGTCCCCAGAGCGGGGGGGCCAATGAGCAGTTCTTC
TRBJ2-2,TRBV10-3,TRBD2,.,CAISAGLATGELFF,TGTGCCATCAGTGCGGGACTAGCAACCGGGGAGCTGTTTTTT
TRBJ2-4,TRBV20-1,.,.,CSARPSNIQYF,TGCAGTGCTAGGCCCTCCAACATTCAGTACTTC
TRBJ2-1,TRBV10-3,.,.,CAISEERDEQFF,TGTGCCATCAGTGAGGAGCGCGATGAGCAGTTCTTC
TRBJ2-3,TRBV5-1,.,few,CASSLGGFPDTQYF,TGCGCCAGCAGCTTGGGAGGATTTCCAGATACGCAGTATTTT
TRBJ2-2,TRBV14,TRBD1,few,CASSQVDRQGWNGELFF,TGTGCCAGCAGCCAAGTCGACCGACAGGGGTGGAACGGGGAGCTGTTTTTT